These 30 T cell receptor beta chains were sequenced from one sample in a study of blood T cell repertoires in COVID-19. Clones were read by immunoSEQ multiplex PCR, and TCRdb kept only the in-frame ones, dropping some. This table holds about 120,000 clones, roughly 89% found once. Sequencing was carried out using peripheral blood. The receptors come from a man in his 60s with COVID-19, enrolled during active disease.

This chain uses TRBV18 with TRBJ2-1; D might be TRBD2 (5 bases). Germline values: CDR1 KGHSH, CDR2 LQKENI. V was cut by 5 bases and J by 0 bases, with 5 bases left in between. This CDR3 comprises 13 residues. CDR3 nucleotides: TGTGCCAGCTCAGGGAGCTCCTACAATGAGCAGTTCTTC. Protein sequence: CASSGSSYNEQFF. Full variable domain (outside the CDR3, taken from reference TRBV18 and TRBJ2-1): NAGVMQNPRHLVRRRGQEARLRCSPMKGHSHVYWYRQLPEEGLKFMVYLQKENIIDESGMPKERFSAEFPKEGPSILRIQQVVRGDSAAYFCASSGSSYNEQFFGPGTRLTVL.

The J gene is TRBJ1-6, the V gene TRBV5-6; 9 bases line up with TRBD1. The germline V gene has CDR1 SGHDT and CDR2 YYEEEE. The CDR3 totals 15 residues. V lost 4 bases, J lost 7 bases, and 6 bases stayed unmatched. In DNA, the CDR3 is TGTGCCAGCAGCCCCTTCGGACAGGGGAATTCACCCCTCCACTTT. Its protein is CASSPFGQGNSPLHF.

CDR3 amino acids: CSVDSGGEEQYF. DNA for the CDR3: TGCAGCGTTGATAGTGGGGGCGAAGAGCAGTACTTC. The gene calls are TRBV29-1 and TRBJ2-7; D is possibly TRBD1 (6 bases). This CDR3 region has 12 residues. Germline V lookup: CDR1 SQVTM, CDR2 ANQGSEA. Trimming left V 3 bases short and J 7 bases short, with 13 bases between.

CDR3: CASSPRVSGANVLTF. CDR3 nucleotide sequence: TGTGCCAGCAGCCCCCGCGTCTCTGGGGCCAACGTCCTGACTTTC. This chain joins TRBV11-2 and TRBJ2-6, with D uncertain. The length of the CDR3 is 15 residues. The V gene lost 5 bases and the J gene lost 0 bases, with 8 bases spanning the gap. CDR1 is SGHAT and CDR2 is FQNNGV in the germline V gene.

The rearrangement uses TRBV7-6 and TRBJ1-3; 9 bases align to TRBD1. The V and J ends lost 5 bases and 4 bases, in that order; junction bases with no gene match: 9. Germline assignment: CDR1 SGHVS and CDR2 FNYEAQ. The CDR3 runs 16 residues. The DNA of the CDR3 is TGTGCCAGCAGCAAAATACAGGGGGCTGGGGGAAACACCATATATTTT. As protein: CASSKIQGAGGNTIYF.

This clone was picked up one time. The chain combines TRBV5-1 with TRBJ2-5, with TRBD2 matching 13 bases. Germline V lookup: CDR1 SGHRS, CDR2 YFSETQ. This CDR3 spans 17 amino acids. Trimming at V came to 3 bases and at J to 4 bases, leaving 9 bases not matched to a gene. The CDR3 nucleotides read TGCGCCAGCAGCTCCTCTGGACTAGCGGGGGTAGGAGAGACCCAGTACTTC. Encoded protein: CASSSSGLAGVGETQYF. Filled out from reference TRBV5-1 and TRBJ2-5, the complete variable domain reads KAGVTQTPRYLIKTRGQQVTLSCSPISGHRSVSWYQQTPGQGLQFLFEYFSETQRNKGNFPGRFSGRQFSNSRSEMNVSTLELGDSALYLCASSSSGLAGVGETQYFGPGTRLLVL.

This chain connects TRBV19 to TRBJ1-5, with a tentative D call TRBD1 (5 bases). Looked up from germline, CDR1 is LNHDA and CDR2 is SQIVND (reference sequence). This CDR3 is built from 16 residues. Between the trimmed V and J ends, which lost 7 bases and 0 bases, there was a span of 16 bases. CDR3 loop: CASIGLGLDSNQPQHF. DNA of the CDR3: TGTGCCAGTATAGGGTTGGGGCTCGATAGCAATCAGCCCCAGCATTTT.

A few counts support this clone. The V call is TRBV3-1 (or the pseudogene TRBV3-2), the J call TRBJ1-5; the D is unclear. Germline CDR1 and CDR2: LGHDT and YNNKEL (reference sequence). The CDR3 consists of 12 residues. V was cut by 2 bases and J by 6 bases, with 5 bases left in between. The CDR3 sequence: CASSQFGQPQHF. CDR3 bases: TGTGCCAGCAGCCAATTCGGTCAGCCCCAGCATTTT.

This clone has just one count. V gene TRBV5-4 combines with J gene TRBJ1-3; D is unresolved. Germline CDR1 is SGHNT and CDR2 is YYREEE (reference sequence). Deletions cut 3 bases from V and 0 bases from J, with 10 bases between. CDR3 length: 15 residues. The CDR3 region has the DNA TGTGCCAGCAGCTCCGAGAGAAACTCTGGAAACACCATATATTTT. It specifies CASSSERNSGNTIYF.

This clone was found once. This sequence joins TRBV18 and TRBJ2-2; D remains unclear. The germline CDR1 and CDR2 sequences are KGHSH and LQKENI. The V and J ends lost 1 base and 7 bases respectively, with 16 bases between them. The CDR3 runs 16 residues. In DNA, the CDR3 is TGTGCCAGCTCACCACTAACTCGTAAAAATTACGGGGAGCTGTTTTTT. Protein sequence: CASSPLTRKNYGELFF.

The chain combines TRBV5-1 with TRBJ1-1, with 8 bases matching TRBD1. The CDR3 contains 12 residues. With 3 bases clipped from V and 8 bases from J, the junction kept 3 bases outside the gene matches. CDR1 SGHRS and CDR2 YFSETQ come from the germline V gene. In nucleotides, the CDR3 is TGCGCCAGCAGCTGGACAGGGAACGAAGCTTTCTTT. It specifies CASSWTGNEAFF.

The chain is built from TRBV6-6 and TRBJ1-6; perhaps TRBD1 as D (6 bases). From germline, CDR1 is MNHNY and CDR2 SVGAGI (reference sequence). The CDR3 loop spans 16 amino acids. The germline V and J ends were trimmed by 5 bases and 5 bases, with 16 bases remaining between them. CDR3 sequence: CASSRGQNWNNSPLHF. In DNA, the CDR3 is TGTGCCAGCAGTCGAGGACAGAACTGGAATAATTCACCCCTCCACTTT.

The chain carries TRBV15 and TRBJ2-3; 8 positions match TRBD1. Germline V CDR1 and CDR2: LNHNV, YYDKDF (reference sequence). This CDR3 contains 18 residues. The ends lost 3 bases at V and 3 bases at J; junction bases unmatched: 14. CDR3 loop: CATSRQPGGMTRTDTQYF. CDR3 bases: TGTGCCACCAGCAGGCAGCCAGGGGGCATGACACGGACAGATACGCAGTATTTT.

The chain employs TRBV29-1 and TRBJ1-1, with D perhaps TRBD1 (6 bases). Germline CDR1 and CDR2: SQVTM and ANQGSEA. V lost 8 bases and J 4 bases, leaving 17 bases between the germline ends. The CDR3 covers 13 residues. CDR3 region: CSSRGAGGTEAFF. In DNA form, the CDR3 reads TGCAGCTCCCGGGGGGCGGGGGGCACTGAAGCTTTCTTT.

The chain couples TRBV7-2 to TRBJ1-2, with 7 bases fitting TRBD1. The length of the CDR3 is 15 residues. The V gene's germline CDR1 is SGHTA and CDR2 FQGNSA. V was clipped by 4 bases and J by 8 bases; unmatched bases: 13. The CDR3 here is CASSYWGQKAGGYTF. For the CDR3, the DNA is TGTGCCAGCAGCTACTGGGGACAGAAGGCAGGCGGCTACACCTTC.

The CDR3 is CASSLETGGTDTQYF. The CDR3 coding sequence is TGTGCCAGCAGCTTAGAAACGGGAGGGACAGATACGCAGTATTTT. This chain joins TRBV11-2 and TRBJ2-3; 8 positions match TRBD2. Unmatched junction bases numbered 2, after V lost 0 bases and J lost 3 bases. The CDR3 has 15 residues. CDR1 and CDR2 from the germline V gene are SGHAT and FQNNGV.

With respect to this clone: Additional DNA sequences in this sample encode the identical CDR3. The genes are TRBV18 and TRBJ2-7; 7 bases map to TRBD1. CDR1 KGHSH and CDR2 LQKENI come from the germline V gene. The CDR3 loop spans 14 amino acids. The J segment lost 3 bases and the V segment lost 4 bases, leaving 6 bases of the junction unmatched. CDR3 nucleotides: TGTGCCAGCTCACTCCGGGACAGCGGCTACGAGCAGTACTTC. This encodes CASSLRDSGYEQYF.

The chain has TRBV19 and TRBJ1-1, with 7 bases aligning to TRBD1. Germline-derived CDR1 and CDR2 are LNHDA and SQIVND (reference sequence). J was trimmed by 1 base and V by 3 bases; bases with no gene match: 8. CDR3 size: 16 residues. CDR3 DNA sequence: TGTGCCAGTAGTATGGGACAGCTAATAGGGAACACTGAAGCTTTCTTT. The encoded protein is CASSMGQLIGNTEAFF.

This clone showed up just a few times. This chain links TRBV18 with TRBJ1-5; TRBD1 might be the D (5 bases). The CDR3 is made up of 14 amino acids. With 3 bases removed from V and 5 bases from J, the gap between germline ends came to 11 bases. Germline-derived CDR1 and CDR2 are KGHSH and LQKENI. DNA of the CDR3: TGTGCCAGCTCACCTCTACAGGTCGATCAGCCCCAGCATTTT. It codes for CASSPLQVDQPQHF.

This clone was picked up a small number of times. V gene TRBV19 combines with J gene TRBJ2-5; TRBD1 might be the D (7 bases). V lost 9 bases to trimming and J lost 4 bases, with 15 bases between them. Per germline, CDR1 LNHDA and CDR2 SQIVND (reference sequence). This CDR3 comprises 13 residues. The CDR3 sequence is CASFAGGRETQYF. Here the CDR3 DNA reads TGTGCCAGCTTTGCAGGGGGGCGAGAGACCCAGTACTTC. Combining the CDR3 with reference TRBV19 and TRBJ2-5 gives the whole variable domain DGGITQSPKYLFRKEGQNVTLSCEQNLNHDAMYWYRQDPGQGLRLIYYSQIVNDFQKGDIAEGYSVSREKKESFPLTVTSAQKNPTAFYLCASFAGGRETQYFGPGTRLLVL.

V gene TRBV5-6 combines with J gene TRBJ1-5, with D perhaps TRBD1 (6 bases). V was pared by 4 bases and J by 4 bases, with 12 bases between. The length of the CDR3 is 14 residues. Germline CDR1 reads SGHDT; CDR2 reads YYEEEE. DNA of the CDR3: TGTGCCAGCAGCGACCTCAGGGGAAATCAGCCCCAGCATTTT. It codes for CASSDLRGNQPQHF.

This chain uses TRBV29-1 with TRBJ2-2; 10 bases fit TRBD1. Germline loops: CDR1 SQVTM, CDR2 ANQGSEA. This CDR3 is 15 amino acids long. V dropped 4 bases and J dropped 7; count of bases not matched to a gene: 9. CDR3 sequence reads: CSVALGQGYGGELFF. In DNA form, the CDR3 reads TGCAGCGTTGCTTTGGGACAGGGGTACGGCGGGGAGCTGTTTTTT.

This chain links TRBV30 with TRBJ2-7; 7 bases line up with TRBD1. The junction had 3 bases not matched to a gene; V was cut back by 0 bases and J by 1 base. The germline gives CDR1 GTSNPN, CDR2 SVGIG (reference sequence). This CDR3 has 14 amino acids. CDR3 in DNA: TGTGCCTGGAGTGTGGGACAGACGTCCTACGAGCAGTACTTC. It is translated as CAWSVGQTSYEQYF.

The chain joins TRBV5-1 to TRBJ1-2; TRBD1 agrees at 8 bases. This CDR3 spans 14 amino acids. CDR1 and CDR2 (germline): SGHRS, YFSETQ. Unmatched junction bases numbered 2, after V lost 0 bases and J lost 4 bases. The CDR3 reads CASSLDGQGYGYTF. The CDR3 DNA reads TGCGCCAGCAGCTTGGACGGACAGGGCTATGGCTACACCTTC. The variable domain in full, with the rest retrieved from reference TRBV5-1 and TRBJ1-2, is KAGVTQTPRYLIKTRGQQVTLSCSPISGHRSVSWYQQTPGQGLQFLFEYFSETQRNKGNFPGRFSGRQFSNSRSEMNVSTLELGDSALYLCASSLDGQGYGYTFGSGTRLTVV.

V gene TRBV30 combines with J gene TRBJ2-7, with D maybe TRBD1 (7 bases). CDR3 length equals 16 residues. The ends were cut back, 0 bases at V and 3 bases at J, with 18 bases in the middle. Germline V gene data show CDR1 as GTSNPN and CDR2 as SVGIG (reference sequence). This CDR3 is CAWSVRGAGGNYEQYF. CDR3 bases: TGTGCCTGGAGTGTAAGGGGGGCAGGGGGTAACTACGAGCAGTACTTC.

The rearrangement uses TRBV14 and TRBJ1-5; D is perhaps TRBD1 (5 bases). The V end was cut by 4 bases, the J end by 0 bases, with 22 bases between. Looked up from germline, CDR1 is SGHDN and CDR2 is FVKESK. CDR3 length equals 19 residues. CDR3 sequence: CASSPHYSRDSFSNQPQHF. In DNA form, the CDR3 reads TGTGCCAGCAGCCCCCACTATTCTAGAGACAGCTTTAGCAATCAGCCCCAGCATTTT.

This chain connects TRBV2 to TRBJ1-5, with D hard to call. Trimming took off 5 bases at V and 2 bases at J, with 19 bases between the two ends. The CDR3 has 17 residues. Germline V CDR1 and CDR2: SNHLY, FYNNEI. The CDR3 bases are TGTGCCAGCAGTTCCCACGCAGGCCCCCTTGGCAATCAGCCCCAGCATTTT. Residues: CASSSHAGPLGNQPQHF.

CDR3 sequence: CASSSIPGTGSTDTQYF. CDR3 DNA sequence: TGTGCCAGCAGCTCGATTCCCGGGACAGGGAGCACAGATACGCAGTATTTT. The rearrangement links TRBV11-2 to TRBJ2-3; 9 positions match TRBD1. The V gene end was trimmed by 4 bases and the J gene end by 0 bases; junction bases not matched to a gene: 8. Looked up from germline, CDR1 is SGHAT and CDR2 is FQNNGV. The CDR3 extends over 17 amino acids.

The chain has TRBV5-8 and TRBJ1-4; a possible D gene is TRBD1 (6 bases). Trimming removed 6 bases at V and 4 bases at J, with 16 bases between. Germline lookup yields CDR1 SGHTS and CDR2 YDEGEE. The CDR3 has 15 amino acids. The DNA for the CDR3 is TGTGCCAGCACCCGGCCAGGGGTGAGTAATGAAAAACTGTTTTTT. Translated, it gives CASTRPGVSNEKLFF.

The chain combines TRBV7-2 with TRBJ1-5; a possible D gene is TRBD1 (5 bases). The CDR3 has 15 amino acids. CDR1 and CDR2 from the germline V gene are SGHTA and FQGNSA. The V and J ends lost 2 bases and 2 bases respectively, with 10 bases between them. DNA of the CDR3: TGTGCCAGCAGCTTAACGGCGGGGGGCAATCAGCCCCAGCATTTT. This translates into CASSLTAGGNQPQHF.